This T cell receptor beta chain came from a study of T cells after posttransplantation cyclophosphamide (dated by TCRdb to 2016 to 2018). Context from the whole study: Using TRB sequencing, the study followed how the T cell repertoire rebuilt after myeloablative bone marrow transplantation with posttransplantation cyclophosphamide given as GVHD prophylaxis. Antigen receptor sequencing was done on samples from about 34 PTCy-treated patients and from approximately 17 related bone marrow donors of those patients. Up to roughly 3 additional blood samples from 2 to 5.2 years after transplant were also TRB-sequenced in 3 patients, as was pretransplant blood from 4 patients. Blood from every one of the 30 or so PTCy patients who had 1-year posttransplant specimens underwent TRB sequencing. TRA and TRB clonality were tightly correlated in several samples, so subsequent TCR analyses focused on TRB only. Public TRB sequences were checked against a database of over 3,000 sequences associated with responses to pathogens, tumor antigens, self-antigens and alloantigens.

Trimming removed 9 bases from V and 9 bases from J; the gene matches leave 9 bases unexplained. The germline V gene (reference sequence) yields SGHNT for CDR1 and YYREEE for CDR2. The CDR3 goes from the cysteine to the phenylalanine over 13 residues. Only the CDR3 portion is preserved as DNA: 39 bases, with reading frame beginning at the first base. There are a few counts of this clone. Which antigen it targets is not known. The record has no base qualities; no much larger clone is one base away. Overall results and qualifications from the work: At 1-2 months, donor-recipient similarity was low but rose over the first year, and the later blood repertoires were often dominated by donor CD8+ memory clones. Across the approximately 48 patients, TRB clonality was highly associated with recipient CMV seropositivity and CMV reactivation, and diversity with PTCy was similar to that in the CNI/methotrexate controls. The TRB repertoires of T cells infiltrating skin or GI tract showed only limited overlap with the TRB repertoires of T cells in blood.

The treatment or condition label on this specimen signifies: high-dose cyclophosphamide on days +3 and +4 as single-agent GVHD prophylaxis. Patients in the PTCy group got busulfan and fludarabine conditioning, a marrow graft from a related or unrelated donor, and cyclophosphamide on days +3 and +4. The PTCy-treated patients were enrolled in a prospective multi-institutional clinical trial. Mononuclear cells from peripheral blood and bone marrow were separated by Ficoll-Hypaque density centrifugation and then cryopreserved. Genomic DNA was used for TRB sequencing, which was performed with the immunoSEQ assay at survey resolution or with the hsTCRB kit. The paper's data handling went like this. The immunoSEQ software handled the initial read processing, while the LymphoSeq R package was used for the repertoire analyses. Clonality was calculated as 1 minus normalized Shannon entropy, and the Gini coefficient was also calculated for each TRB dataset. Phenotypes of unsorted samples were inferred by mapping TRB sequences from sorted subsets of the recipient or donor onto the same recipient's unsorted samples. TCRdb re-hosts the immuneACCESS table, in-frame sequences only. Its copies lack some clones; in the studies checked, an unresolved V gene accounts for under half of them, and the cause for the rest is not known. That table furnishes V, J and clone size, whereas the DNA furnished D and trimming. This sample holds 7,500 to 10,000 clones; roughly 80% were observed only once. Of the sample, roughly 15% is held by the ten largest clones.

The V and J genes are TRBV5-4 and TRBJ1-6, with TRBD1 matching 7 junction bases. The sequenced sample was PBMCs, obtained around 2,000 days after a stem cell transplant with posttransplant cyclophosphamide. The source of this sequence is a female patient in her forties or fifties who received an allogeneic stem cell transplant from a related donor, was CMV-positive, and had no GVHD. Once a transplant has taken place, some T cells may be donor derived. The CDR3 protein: CATATGFGSPLHF. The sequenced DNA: TGTGCCACCGCGACAGGGTTCGGTTCACCCCTCCACTTT.